The sequence of this TCR beta chain was determined in a study of persistence of HIV-infected CD4 T cells. About this clone itself: Its target is unknown.

CDR3 length: 12 amino acids. V was shortened by 6 bases and J by 6 bases, with 11 bases between the two germline ends. CDR1 and CDR2 from the germline V gene are SNHLY and FYNNEI. Broader study findings: Rare CMV-responding cells carrying HIV-1 proviruses were not analyzed separately for TCR. Degenerate expanded CDR3beta sequences were enriched among CMV- and Gag-responding cells.

This nonspecific control used anti-CD3/anti-CD28 bead stimulation of CD4+ T cells. Responding CD4+ T cells were sorted by upregulation of both CD40 ligand and CD69. Anti-CD28/CD49d costimulation, CD40-blocking antibody and enfuvirtide were given to CD8-depleted PBMCs for approximately 18 hours. This was the immunoSEQ version 4 assay in survey mode. Sequencing used immunoSEQ multiplex PCR; TCRdb keeps in-frame clones, though not all of them. The sample lists about 45,000 clones; 90% were seen once. The chain joins TRBV2 to TRBJ1-1; tentatively, D is TRBD1 (5 bases). The clonotype comes from an adult woman with HIV who was CMV-seropositive. The sequencing used CD4+ T cells sorted from PBMCs after roughly 19-hour stimulation, collected from a patient who received antiretroviral therapy. For the CDR3, the DNA is TGTGCCAGCAGGGGGGATGCGCCTGAAGCTTTCTTT. It is translated as CASRGDAPEAFF.